The 28 T cell receptor beta chains below come from one sample, sequenced in a study of cytotoxic CD8 clonotypes in ibrutinib-treated CLL. Sequencing used immunoSEQ multiplex PCR; TCRdb keeps in-frame clones, though not all of them. The sample records about 97,000 clones, around 80% being singletons. The specimen was PBMCs, collected after 12 months of ibrutinib treatment. These receptors originate from a human donor with chronic lymphocytic leukemia.

The genes are TRBV5-6 and TRBJ1-4, with 10 bases matching TRBD1. The CDR3 contains 15 residues. Germline loops: CDR1 SGHDT, CDR2 YYEEEE. Trimming at V came to 3 bases and at J to 8 bases, leaving 7 bases not matched to a gene. The CDR3 region is CASSWMTGGSEKLFF. CDR3 DNA sequence: TGTGCCAGCAGCTGGATGACAGGGGGCTCGGAAAAACTGTTTTTT.

The chain couples TRBV9 to TRBJ2-1, with D possibly TRBD2 on 5 matching bases. Germline CDR1 is SGDLS and CDR2 is YYNGEE. V was shortened by 0 bases and J by 6 bases, with 16 bases between the two germline ends. CDR3 length: 16 amino acids. CDR3 loop: CASSVEIGGLGNEQFF. CDR3 coding DNA: TGTGCCAGCAGCGTAGAAATCGGAGGTCTAGGCAATGAGCAGTTCTTC.

The chain is built from TRBV7-9 and TRBJ2-7, with 8 positions matching TRBD2. V shed 0 bases, J shed 7 bases, and the junction held 8 bases outside the gene matches. This CDR3 region has 15 residues. CDR1 SEHNR and CDR2 FQNEAQ come from the germline V gene (reference sequence). CDR3 amino acids: CASSLALAGGGEQYF. CDR3 DNA sequence: TGTGCCAGCAGCTTAGCGCTCGCGGGGGGCGGGGAGCAGTACTTC. The full variable domain, completed using reference TRBV7-9 and TRBJ2-7, is DTGVSQNPRHKITKRGQNVTFRCDPISEHNRLYWYRQTLGQGPEFLTYFQNEAQLEKSRLLSDRFSAERPKGSFSTLEIQRTEQGDSAMYLCASSLALAGGGEQYFGPGTRLTVT.

In this sample, this clone turned up once. The rearrangement links TRBV29-1 to TRBJ1-2; D might be TRBD1 (6 bases). The CDR3 is 12 amino acids. V was cut by 7 bases and J by 6 bases, with 15 bases left in between. Germline lookup yields CDR1 SQVTM and CDR2 ANQGSEA. CDR3 residues: CSATGYPDGYTF. The CDR3 region has the DNA TGCAGCGCCACAGGGTACCCCGATGGCTACACCTTC.

The V call is TRBV11-2, the J call TRBJ1-1, with 11 bases identical to TRBD1. This CDR3 is built from 17 residues. CDR1 and CDR2 (germline): SGHAT, FQNNGV. Trimming took 7 bases from V and 1 from J; bases not matched to a gene: 11. DNA of the CDR3: TGTGCCAGCATCCTAGGTGGGGACAGGGGGAAGAACACTGAAGCTTTCTTT. Translating gives CASILGGDRGKNTEAFF.

The chain couples TRBV19 to TRBJ2-7; 13 nucleotides match TRBD2. The CDR3 is 16 residues long. CDR1 is LNHDA and CDR2 is SQIVND in the germline V gene (reference sequence). Germline trimming cut 5 bases from V and 0 bases from J; bases unmatched to any gene: 4. The CDR3 sequence is CASSPRTSGGSYEQYF. CDR3 sequence (DNA): TGTGCCAGTAGTCCCAGGACTAGCGGGGGCTCCTACGAGCAGTACTTC.

The V call is TRBV1, the J call TRBJ2-5; TRBD1 is the table's D call, not checked against the DNA. TRBV1 is flagged as a pseudogene. The CDR3 contains 18 residues. The CDR3 DNA sequence: TGCACCAGCAGCCAATTAAAGGTCGGCGACAGGGGGCAAGAGACCCAGTACTTC. Amino acid sequence: CTSSQLKVGDRGQETQYF.

The chain uses TRBV7-9 and TRBJ2-3; D is unclear. Between the trimmed V and J ends, which lost 1 base and 2 bases, there was a span of 7 bases. Germline CDR1 SEHNR, CDR2 FQNEAQ (reference sequence). CDR3 length: 14 residues. The CDR3 nucleotides read TGTGCCAGCAGCTTAGTCGGTGCCACAGATACGCAGTATTTT. Protein sequence: CASSLVGATDTQYF.

The J gene is TRBJ1-3, the V gene TRBV6-5; D call uncertain. This CDR3 is 11 amino acids long. Germline CDR1 is MNHEY and CDR2 is SVGAGI. Trimming cost V 7 bases and J 4 bases, with 5 bases left between them. The DNA of the CDR3 is TGTGCCAGCATAGCCGGAAACACCATATATTTT. The encoded protein is CASIAGNTIYF.

CDR3 in DNA: TGTGCCAGCAGTCCGGGAACGATTCCACAGGGGAAGCAGTACTTC. This gives the protein CASSPGTIPQGKQYF. The chain uses TRBV28 and TRBJ2-7; 7 bases line up with TRBD1. The CDR3 consists of 15 residues. Trimming at V came to 5 bases and at J to 8 bases, leaving 15 bases not matched to a gene. Germline lookup yields CDR1 MDHEN and CDR2 SYDVKM.

CDR3 sequence: CASSLALNTEAFF. As DNA, the CDR3 is TGTGCCAGCAGCTTAGCGTTGAACACTGAAGCTTTCTTT. The V gene is TRBV7-2, the J gene TRBJ1-1; the D is unclear. The CDR3 consists of 13 residues. Germline V lookup: CDR1 SGHTA, CDR2 FQGNSA. Trimming pared 0 bases from V and 0 bases from J, leaving 2 bases between.

The V gene is TRBV5-4, the J gene TRBJ2-2; 12 nucleotides align to TRBD2. V lost 4 bases and J lost 6; bases outside the gene matches: 10. CDR3 length: 17 amino acids. Germline CDR1 reads SGHNT; CDR2 reads YYREEE (reference sequence). DNA for the CDR3: TGTGCCAGCAGCCCGTGGACTAGCGGGGCGAGGTCCGGGGAGCTGTTTTTT. It specifies CASSPWTSGARSGELFF.

The J gene is TRBJ2-3, the V gene TRBV4-2, with TRBD2 identical over 9 bases. This CDR3 is 17 amino acids long. Germline-derived CDR1 and CDR2 are LGHNA and YNFKEQ. V was clipped by 1 base and J by 4 bases; unmatched bases: 9. The CDR3 region is CASSQAIGGGAADTQYF. The CDR3 nucleotides are TGTGCCAGCAGCCAAGCAATCGGCGGGGGGGCCGCAGATACGCAGTATTTT.

The chain employs TRBV6-4 and TRBJ1-1; D is uncertain. CDR1 and CDR2 (germline): MRHNA, SNTAGT. The length of the CDR3 is 13 residues. Trimming cost V 4 bases and J 0 bases, with 6 bases left between them. The DNA of the CDR3 is TGTGCCAGCAGTGCCCATATGAACACTGAAGCTTTCTTT. Translation gives CASSAHMNTEAFF.

This clone has only one observation. The chain joins TRBV5-6 to TRBJ2-7; unclear D gene. V was trimmed by 3 bases and J by 1 base, leaving 11 bases between them. The CDR3 extends over 14 amino acids. Germline assignment: CDR1 SGHDT and CDR2 YYEEEE. CDR3 region: CASSSDGGSYEQYF. The CDR3 DNA is TGTGCCAGCAGCTCCGACGGTGGATCCTACGAGCAGTACTTC.

This chain connects TRBV2 to TRBJ2-7, with TRBD1 matching 9 bases. Germline values: CDR1 SNHLY, CDR2 FYNNEI. This CDR3 contains 12 residues. The trim removed 11 bases at V and 5 bases at J, leaving 7 bases unmatched. The CDR3 DNA follows: TGTGCCGTCCGGACAGGGGCCGACGAGCAGTACTTC. The encoded protein is CAVRTGADEQYF.

The chain uses TRBV5-1 and TRBJ1-3; 10 nucleotides align to TRBD1. Germline lookup yields CDR1 SGHRS and CDR2 YFSETQ. V was pared by 2 bases and J by 1 base, with 3 bases of the junction left unmatched. The CDR3 is 16 residues long. The CDR3 sequence: CASSFGQGDSGNTIYF. Written as DNA, the CDR3 is TGCGCCAGCAGCTTCGGACAGGGGGATTCTGGAAACACCATATATTTT.

The chain is built from TRBV19 and TRBJ1-1; possibly TRBD1 for D (6 bases). V lost 6 bases and J lost 1, with 12 bases in between. Germline CDR1 LNHDA, CDR2 SQIVND (reference sequence). The CDR3 is made up of 14 amino acids. DNA for the CDR3: TGTGCCAGTAGGAACAGGGATACGAACACTGAAGCTTTCTTT. Its translation: CASRNRDTNTEAFF.

The chain has TRBV6-1 and TRBJ2-7; D may match TRBD1 or TRBD2 (7 bases each). The CDR3 has 14 amino acids. The V end lost 6 bases, the J end lost 5 bases, and 17 bases lay between the germline ends. Per germline, CDR1 MNHNS and CDR2 SASEGT. DNA of the CDR3: TGTGCCAGCAGGACTAGCCGACAGGGCCACGAGCAGTACTTC. Translated, it gives CASRTSRQGHEQYF.

The table lists this clone with many counts. This chain uses TRBV10-3 with TRBJ2-7; D remains unclear. The CDR3 is 14 amino acids. V lost 0 bases to trimming and J lost 4 bases, with 10 bases between them. The germline CDR1 and CDR2 sequences are ENHRY and SYGVKD. The CDR3 region is CAISESAGRYEQYF. CDR3 DNA: TGTGCCATCAGTGAGTCTGCAGGTCGATACGAGCAGTACTTC.

The rearrangement uses TRBV6-1 and TRBJ2-7; a possible D gene is TRBD1 (6 bases). Germline loops: CDR1 MNHNS, CDR2 SASEGT. V lost 2 bases to trimming and J lost 2 bases, with 13 bases between them. CDR3 length: 15 residues. The CDR3 DNA follows: TGTGCCAGCAGTGAACAGGTGGGGGCGACCTACGAGCAGTACTTC. Its protein is CASSEQVGATYEQYF.

V is TRBV30 and J is TRBJ1-5; the D is unclear. V gave up 0 bases and J gave up 0 bases, with 12 bases separating them. Germline CDR1 is GTSNPN and CDR2 is SVGIG (reference sequence). The CDR3 is made up of 16 amino acids. The CDR3 bases are TGTGCCTGGAGTGTAAGGCGAGGACCTAGCAATCAGCCCCAGCATTTT. Amino acids: CAWSVRRGPSNQPQHF.

The chain couples TRBV18 to TRBJ1-4, with a possible D match to TRBD1 (5 bases). V dropped 2 bases and J dropped 7 bases, with 5 bases sitting between them. This CDR3 comprises 12 residues. CDR1 is KGHSH and CDR2 is LQKENI in the germline V gene. The CDR3 nucleotides are TGTGCCAGCTCACCAAGGGGTGAAAAACTGTTTTTT. It is translated as CASSPRGEKLFF. Full variable domain (missing parts from reference TRBV18 and TRBJ1-4): NAGVMQNPRHLVRRRGQEARLRCSPMKGHSHVYWYRQLPEEGLKFMVYLQKENIIDESGMPKERFSAEFPKEGPSILRIQQVVRGDSAAYFCASSPRGEKLFFGSGTQLSVL.

V is TRBV19 and J is TRBJ2-7; D is unresolved. The CDR3 loop spans 14 amino acids. The ends were cut back, 5 bases at V and 0 bases at J, with 11 bases in the middle. Looked up from germline, CDR1 is LNHDA and CDR2 is SQIVND (reference sequence). The CDR3 nucleotides read TGTGCCAGTAGTCCGGCGATGAGCTCCTACGAGCAGTACTTC. Its protein is CASSPAMSSYEQYF.

V and J are TRBV9 and TRBJ2-2, with a weak D call TRBD1 (5 bases). Germline V gene sequence: CDR1 SGDLS, CDR2 YYNGEE. The ends were cut back, 4 bases at V and 9 bases at J, with 16 bases in the middle. CDR3 length equals 14 residues. The CDR3 DNA follows: TGTGCCAGCAGCCCAACTGATTTGGGGCGGGAGCTGTTTTTT. This sequence encodes CASSPTDLGRELFF.

The genes are TRBV9 and TRBJ2-5; D might be TRBD2 (6 bases). The V gene lost 7 bases and the J gene lost 5 bases, with 12 bases spanning the gap. There are 12 residues in the CDR3. Germline V gene lookup returns CDR1 SGDLS and CDR2 YYNGEE. CDR3 protein: CASGGSGETQYF. CDR3 sequence (DNA): TGTGCCAGCGGGGGGTCCGGGGAGACCCAGTACTTC.

This chain connects TRBV9 to TRBJ2-5; D unresolved. This CDR3 spans 16 amino acids. Germline lookup yields CDR1 SGDLS and CDR2 YYNGEE. Deletions cut 0 bases from V and 6 bases from J, with 18 bases between. CDR3 region: CASSVGEGSVGKTQYF. The DNA of the CDR3 is TGTGCCAGCAGCGTAGGAGAAGGTTCGGTGGGAAAGACCCAGTACTTC. Supplemented by reference TRBV9 and TRBJ2-5, the full variable domain reads DSGVTQTPKHLITATGQRVTLRCSPRSGDLSVYWYQQSLDQGLQFLIQYYNGEERAKGNILERFSAQQFPDLHSELNLSSLELGDSALYFCASSVGEGSVGKTQYFGPGTRLLVL.

V gene TRBV4-2 combines with J gene TRBJ2-5; TRBD2 agrees at 10 bases. V dropped 7 bases and J dropped 2; count of bases not matched to a gene: 7. Germline CDR1 and CDR2: LGHNA and YNFKEQ. This CDR3 region has 15 residues. CDR3 residues: CASTAQRGGQETQYF. The CDR3 DNA follows: TGTGCCAGCACCGCCCAGCGGGGGGGTCAAGAGACCCAGTACTTC.